This TCR beta chain was retrieved from a study of response to subunit inactivated influenza vaccine. Study-wide points: Authors suggested that a seasonal influenza vaccination recruits few new T cells each time.

TCRdb used MiXCR to reprocess the RT-PCR reads, holding one entry per CDR3 protein. The sample includes 300,000 to 350,000 distinct CDR3 sequences, 21% of them seen just once. A note on this clonotype: Antigen specificity is unknown.

V lost 5 bases, J lost 0 bases, and 10 bases lay in between. CDR3 length: 14 residues. Looked up from germline, CDR1 is SGHTA and CDR2 is FQGNSA. The receptor was isolated from a man between 50 and 69 years old who received an inactivated influenza vaccine. The V gene is TRBV7-2, the J gene TRBJ1-2; D remains ambiguous. The input for sequencing was PBMCs from blood, taken about 19 months after vaccination. CDR3 sequence reads: CASSIGQTNYGYTF. The CDR3 DNA is TGTGCCAGCAGCATAGGCCAAACTAACTATGGCTACACCTTC.